The 15 T cell receptor beta chains below all came from one sample that was sequenced in a study of OX40 agonist ivuxolimab in advanced cancers. This table comes from immunoSEQ multiplex PCR, and its TCRdb copy is limited to in-frame clones, with some not included. The sample includes about 150,000 clones, around 94% of them seen just once. This sample comprised CD4+ or CD8+ T cells sorted from blood, obtained in a trial of the OX40 agonist ivuxolimab. These receptors all come from an adult with an advanced solid tumor such as melanoma, head and neck, liver or kidney cancer.

This clone was detected only once. The chain recombines TRBV28 with TRBJ1-1; TRBD1 agrees at 7 bases. V was pared by 6 bases and J by 2 bases, with 9 bases of the junction left unmatched. Germline assignment: CDR1 MDHEN and CDR2 SYDVKM. There are 15 residues in the CDR3. Written as DNA, the CDR3 is TGTGCCAGCAGCTCCTCCGGGACAGCCAACACTGAAGCTTTCTTT. Amino acids: CASSSSGTANTEAFF. The variable domain in full, completed from reference TRBV28 and TRBJ1-1, reads DVKVTQSSRYLVKRTGEKVFLECVQDMDHENMFWYRQDPGLGLRLIYFSYDVKMKEKGDIPEGYSVSREKKERFSLILESASTNQTSMYLCASSSSGTANTEAFFGQGTRLTVV.

The chain joins TRBV2 to TRBJ1-3; perhaps TRBD1 as D (5 bases). Germline CDR1 and CDR2: SNHLY and FYNNEI. Trimming shortened V by 3 bases and J by 2 bases, and 8 bases separated the two germline ends. The CDR3 length is 14 residues. CDR3 sequence (DNA): TGTGCCAGCAGTGACCGGACAACTGGAAACACCATATATTTT. It encodes CASSDRTTGNTIYF.

This clone occurred once. Distinct nucleotide sequences in the sample also encode this CDR3. This sequence joins TRBV9 and TRBJ2-7, with D perhaps assigned TRBD1 or TRBD2 (5 bases each). The CDR3 has 17 residues. Germline V gives CDR1 SGDLS, CDR2 YYNGEE. Between the trimmed V and J ends, which lost 0 bases and 1 base, there was a span of 17 bases. CDR3 residues: CASSVDDIGGRSYEQYF. As DNA, the CDR3 is TGTGCCAGCAGCGTAGATGATATTGGGGGTCGGTCCTACGAGCAGTACTTC.

V gene TRBV27 combines with J gene TRBJ1-3; D unclear. This CDR3 has 15 residues. The V gene lost 9 bases and the J gene lost 0 bases, with 15 bases spanning the gap. CDR1 is MNHEY, CDR2 SMNVEV, per germline (reference sequence). The CDR3 loop is CARDLEVLSGNTIYF. The DNA of the CDR3 is TGTGCCAGAGACCTAGAGGTCCTCTCTGGAAACACCATATATTTT.

The CDR3 coding sequence is TGCGCCAGCAGCTTGGCTCCGGGCCTCAACACAGATACGCAGTATTTT. It codes for CASSLAPGLNTDTQYF. This chain uses TRBV5-1 with TRBJ2-3, with D uncertain. The V gene lost 0 bases and the J gene lost 2 bases, with 13 bases spanning the gap. CDR1 is SGHRS and CDR2 is YFSETQ in the germline V gene. This CDR3 comprises 16 residues.

This chain joins TRBV5-1 and TRBJ1-1, with 8 bases identical to TRBD1. Germline-derived CDR1 and CDR2 are SGHRS and YFSETQ. With V trimmed by 4 bases and J by 4 bases, 6 bases remained unmatched. This CDR3 spans 14 amino acids. CDR3 nucleotide sequence: TGCGCCAGCAGCGCCGGAACAGGGGGCACTGAAGCTTTCTTT. It specifies CASSAGTGGTEAFF.

This chain links TRBV5-6 with TRBJ1-5, with D possibly matching TRBD1 (5 bases). CDR3 length: 14 residues. Germline V gives CDR1 SGHDT, CDR2 YYEEEE. Trimming left V 4 bases short and J 6 bases short, with 14 bases between. CDR3: CASSANQGSQPQHF. As DNA, the CDR3 is TGTGCCAGCAGCGCTAACCAGGGAAGTCAGCCCCAGCATTTT.

This clone has just one count. In nucleotides, the CDR3 is TGCGCCAGCAGTCCCGGGACAGGGGATGGAAGTAACACTGAAGCTTTCTTT. Translation: CASSPGTGDGSNTEAFF. The chain links TRBV10-1 to TRBJ1-1, with 10 bases aligning to TRBD1. The CDR3 has 17 residues. Losses at the gene ends were 5 bases for V and 2 bases for J; bases not matched to a gene: 11. The germline CDR1 and CDR2 sequences are WNHNN and SYGVQD (reference sequence).

The rearrangement uses TRBV5-1 and TRBJ2-3; 8 positions match TRBD1. This CDR3 comprises 14 residues. Trimming at V came to 8 bases and at J to 0 bases, leaving 5 bases not matched to a gene. Germline V gene lookup returns CDR1 SGHRS and CDR2 YFSETQ. The CDR3 DNA reads TGCGCCAGTCAACGGGACAGGAGCACAGATACGCAGTATTTT. This gives the protein CASQRDRSTDTQYF.

The chain carries TRBV4-1 and TRBJ1-2; 7 nucleotides line up with TRBD1. CDR3 size: 15 residues. V shed 2 bases, J shed 1 base, and the junction held 4 bases outside the gene matches. Germline CDR1 reads MGHRA; CDR2 reads YSYEKL. For the CDR3, the DNA is TGCGCCAGCAGCCAACCGGGACAGCATAACTATGGCTACACCTTC. Protein product: CASSQPGQHNYGYTF.

The chain couples TRBV18 to TRBJ1-1; no definite D call. The CDR3 totals 13 residues. Germline V gives CDR1 KGHSH, CDR2 LQKENI. Deletions cut 4 bases from V and 1 base from J, with 7 bases between. DNA of the CDR3: TGTGCCAGCTCACTTGGCGAGAACACTGAAGCTTTCTTT. Translation gives CASSLGENTEAFF.

V and J are TRBV28 and TRBJ1-4, with D tentatively TRBD1 (5 bases). The CDR3 covers 12 residues. Between the trimmed V and J ends, which lost 1 base and 14 bases, there was a span of 11 bases. Per the germline V gene, CDR1 is MDHEN and CDR2 is SYDVKM. DNA of the CDR3: TGTGCCAGCAGTTTATTGCCAGGGTCCCTGTTTTTT. Translating it yields CASSLLPGSLFF.

This rearrangement joins TRBV6-1 to TRBJ1-2; perhaps TRBD1 as D (6 bases). Germline V CDR1 and CDR2: MNHNS, SASEGT. The CDR3 consists of 12 residues. V was clipped by 3 bases and J by 8 bases, with 10 bases between them. CDR3 sequence reads: CASSETGDGYTF. CDR3 nucleotide sequence: TGTGCCAGCAGTGAGACAGGCGACGGCTACACCTTC.

V and J are TRBV11-2 and TRBJ2-5; perhaps TRBD1 as D (6 bases). V lost 5 bases, J lost 5 bases, and 12 bases lay in between. In germline, CDR1 is SGHAT, CDR2 FQNNGV. There are 13 residues in the CDR3. The CDR3 loop reads CASSRTVAETQYF. In DNA form, the CDR3 reads TGTGCCAGCAGCCGGACAGTCGCGGAGACCCAGTACTTC.

This chain joins TRBV6-5 and TRBJ2-2; no firm D call. The germline V and J ends were trimmed by 4 bases and 7 bases, with 19 bases remaining between them. CDR3 length equals 16 residues. The germline V gene encodes CDR1 MNHEY and CDR2 SVGAGI. CDR3 amino acids: CASSLRHSGTLGELFF. In DNA, the CDR3 is TGTGCCAGCAGTTTAAGACATTCGGGCACACTCGGGGAGCTGTTTTTT.